The 10 T cell receptor beta chains below were found in one sample sequenced in a study of OX40 agonist ivuxolimab in advanced cancers. Library method: the immunoSEQ multiplex PCR assay. Entries here come from immuneACCESS through TCRdb and include only in-frame sequences with V and J called. Some clones fail to appear in such tables; in the studies checked, an unresolved V gene covers under half of the shortfall, and the cause of the remainder is unknown. The sample table lists over 95,000 clones, roughly 95% of them with a count of one. The ten largest clones take up roughly 2% of the sample. The sample here was CD4+ or CD8+ T cells sorted from blood, taken in a trial of the OX40 agonist ivuxolimab. The receptor source for this set is an adult with an advanced solid tumor such as melanoma, head and neck, liver or kidney cancer.

This chain uses TRBV7-9 with TRBJ2-7, with no clear D. V was clipped by 5 bases and J by 0 bases, with 5 bases between them. The CDR3 is 12 residues long. In germline, CDR1 is SEHNR, CDR2 FQNEAQ (reference sequence). This CDR3 is CASSVISYEQYF. DNA for the CDR3: TGTGCCAGCAGCGTAATCTCCTACGAGCAGTACTTC.

The V gene is TRBV27, the J gene TRBJ2-1; D uncertain. Trimming left V 6 bases short and J 9 bases short, with 12 bases between. From germline, CDR1 is MNHEY and CDR2 SMNVEV (reference sequence). CDR3 length: 12 residues. This chain's CDR3 is CASSPGSGEQFF. CDR3 DNA sequence: TGTGCCAGCAGCCCAGGATCGGGTGAGCAGTTCTTC.

The genes are TRBV5-6 and TRBJ2-5; 7 nucleotides align to TRBD1. The V gene end was trimmed by 4 bases and the J gene end by 2 bases; junction bases not matched to a gene: 5. CDR1 is SGHDT, CDR2 YYEEEE, per germline. CDR3 size: 14 residues. CDR3 in amino acids: CASSPGQLQETQYF. The CDR3 nucleotides read TGTGCCAGCAGCCCGGGACAGCTGCAAGAGACCCAGTACTTC.

This chain connects TRBV9 to TRBJ2-3; TRBD2 matches at 12 bases. V lost 0 bases to trimming and J lost 0 bases; unmatched junction nucleotides: 2. The germline gives CDR1 SGDLS, CDR2 YYNGEE. This CDR3 has 17 residues. CDR3 loop: CASSVEGTSGSTDTQYF. The CDR3 DNA follows: TGTGCCAGCAGCGTAGAGGGGACTAGCGGGAGCACAGATACGCAGTATTTT.

The chain is built from TRBV11-2 and TRBJ2-5, with 7 bases matching TRBD2. Losses at the gene ends were 5 bases for V and 2 bases for J; bases not matched to a gene: 8. Germline CDR1 is SGHAT and CDR2 is FQNNGV. The CDR3 runs to 15 residues. The CDR3: CASSLRLAEQETQYF. For the CDR3, the DNA is TGTGCCAGCAGCCTAAGGCTAGCGGAACAAGAGACCCAGTACTTC.

The CDR3 DNA follows: TGCGCCAGCAGCCAAGACCCCTCTACGGGAGAGCAGTACTTC. Its translation is CASSQDPSTGEQYF. This sequence joins TRBV4-1 and TRBJ2-7, with D possibly matching TRBD2 (5 bases). The germline CDR1 and CDR2 sequences are MGHRA and YSYEKL. V lost 0 bases and J lost 7, with 13 bases in between. The CDR3 is 14 amino acids.

This sequence joins TRBV9 and TRBJ1-1; perhaps TRBD1 as D (6 bases). Trimming stripped 3 bases from V and 3 bases from J, with 12 bases between. This CDR3 comprises 14 residues. The germline V gene has CDR1 SGDLS and CDR2 YYNGEE. The CDR3 loop is CASSAGGLDTEAFF. The CDR3 coding sequence is TGTGCCAGCAGCGCTGGGGGGCTCGACACTGAAGCTTTCTTT.

The rearrangement joins TRBV4-3 to TRBJ2-1; D not certain. Germline CDR1 LGHNA, CDR2 YSLEER. Deletions cut 6 bases from V and 4 bases from J, with 16 bases between. This CDR3 is built from 15 residues. The CDR3 here is CASSLVKQSYNEQFF. As DNA, the CDR3 is TGCGCCAGCAGTCTCGTGAAGCAGAGTTACAATGAGCAGTTCTTC.

The chain recombines TRBV29-1 with TRBJ2-7; D could derive from TRBD1 or TRBD2 (6 bases each). Trimming pared 3 bases from V and 0 bases from J, leaving 12 bases between. The germline V gene has CDR1 SQVTM and CDR2 ANQGSEA. This CDR3 spans 14 amino acids. This CDR3 is CSVEGGASSYEQYF. Written as DNA, the CDR3 is TGCAGCGTTGAGGGGGGCGCAAGCTCCTACGAGCAGTACTTC.

The DNA of the CDR3 is TGCGCCAGCAGCCCGGCCCTCTCTGAAGACAATGAGCAGTTCTTC. Its protein is CASSPALSEDNEQFF. The rearrangement joins TRBV4-1 to TRBJ2-1; D is ambiguous. Trimming cost V 4 bases and J 5 bases, with 15 bases left between them. CDR1 and CDR2 (germline): MGHRA, YSYEKL. This CDR3 region has 15 residues.